The present T cell receptor beta chain was sequenced within a study of tumor and adjacent non-tumor tissue in lung cancer. This clonotype was recorded at least ten times. The template was RNA from unsorted bulk tissue. Donors were chemotherapy-naive, newly diagnosed lung cancer surgical patients in China, August–late 2014. The V gene end was trimmed by 6 bases and the J gene end by 6 bases; junction bases not matched to a gene: 4. The germline gives CDR1 MNHEY, CDR2 SVGEGT. The CDR3 runs to 13 residues. TCRbeta libraries were built with three rounds of nested PCR, modified from ARM-PCR. TCRdb independently ran MiXCR on the multiplex PCR reads; one entry per CDR3 protein. The table lists tens of thousands of distinct CDR3 sequences, about 72% of them singletons.

This receptor was taken from a man aged 55 to 70 with non-small cell lung cancer. Sequencing was carried out using lung tumor tissue. V usage is TRBV6-2 or TRBV6-3 and J usage is TRBJ2-1, with 8 bases aligning to TRBD1. In nucleotides, the CDR3 is TGTGCCAGCAGCATCACAGGGGGCAATGAGCAGTTCTTC. Protein: CASSITGGNEQFF.